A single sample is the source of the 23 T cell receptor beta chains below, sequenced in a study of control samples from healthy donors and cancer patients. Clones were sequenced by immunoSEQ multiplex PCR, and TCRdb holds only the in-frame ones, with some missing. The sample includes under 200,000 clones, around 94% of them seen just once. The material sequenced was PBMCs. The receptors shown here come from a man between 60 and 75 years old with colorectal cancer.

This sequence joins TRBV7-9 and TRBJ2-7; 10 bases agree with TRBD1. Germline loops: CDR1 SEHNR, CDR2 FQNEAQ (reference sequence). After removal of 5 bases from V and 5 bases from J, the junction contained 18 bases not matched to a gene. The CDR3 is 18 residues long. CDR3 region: CASSVGTGVELWAHEQYF. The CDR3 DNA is TGTGCCAGCAGCGTCGGGACAGGGGTAGAATTGTGGGCCCACGAGCAGTACTTC.

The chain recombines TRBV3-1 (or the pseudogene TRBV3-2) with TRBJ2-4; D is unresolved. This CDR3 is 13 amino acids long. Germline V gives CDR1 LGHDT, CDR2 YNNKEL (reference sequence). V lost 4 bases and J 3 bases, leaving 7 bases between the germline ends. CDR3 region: CASSLNSKNIQYF. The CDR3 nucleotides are TGTGCCAGCAGCCTTAACAGCAAAAACATTCAGTACTTC.

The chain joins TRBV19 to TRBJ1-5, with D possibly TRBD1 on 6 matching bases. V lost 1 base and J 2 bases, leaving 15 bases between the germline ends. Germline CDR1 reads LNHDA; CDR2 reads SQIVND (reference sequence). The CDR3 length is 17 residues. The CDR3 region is CASSIGRGQRGNQPQHF. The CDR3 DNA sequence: TGTGCCAGTAGTATAGGGCGAGGACAGAGGGGCAATCAGCCCCAGCATTTT.

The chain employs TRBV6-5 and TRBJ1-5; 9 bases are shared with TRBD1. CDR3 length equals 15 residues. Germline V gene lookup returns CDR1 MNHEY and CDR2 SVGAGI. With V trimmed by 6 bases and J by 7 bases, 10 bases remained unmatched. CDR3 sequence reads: CASSRGQGIGQPQHF. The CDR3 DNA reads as TGTGCCAGCAGCCGGGGACAGGGTATAGGGCAGCCCCAGCATTTT.

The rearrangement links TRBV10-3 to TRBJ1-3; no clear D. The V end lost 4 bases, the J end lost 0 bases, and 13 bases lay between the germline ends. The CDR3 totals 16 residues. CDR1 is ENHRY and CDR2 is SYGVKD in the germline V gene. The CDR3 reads CAISAQVGSSGNTIYF. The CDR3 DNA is TGTGCCATCAGTGCCCAAGTCGGGAGCTCTGGAAACACCATATATTTT.

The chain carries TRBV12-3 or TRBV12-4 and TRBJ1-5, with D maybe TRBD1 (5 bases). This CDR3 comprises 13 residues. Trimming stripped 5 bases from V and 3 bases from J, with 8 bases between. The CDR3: CASSGDFNQPQHF. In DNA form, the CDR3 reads TGTGCCAGCAGTGGGGACTTCAATCAGCCCCAGCATTTT.

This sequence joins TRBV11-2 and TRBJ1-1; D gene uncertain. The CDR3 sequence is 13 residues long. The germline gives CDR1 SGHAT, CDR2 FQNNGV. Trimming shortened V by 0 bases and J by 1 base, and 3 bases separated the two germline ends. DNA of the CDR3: TGTGCCAGCAGCTTAGAATCGAACACTGAAGCTTTCTTT. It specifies CASSLESNTEAFF.

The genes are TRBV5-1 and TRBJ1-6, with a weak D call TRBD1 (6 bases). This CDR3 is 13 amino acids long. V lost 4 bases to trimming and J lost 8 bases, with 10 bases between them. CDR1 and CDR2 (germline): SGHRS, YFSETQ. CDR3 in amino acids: CASSTRTDSPLHF. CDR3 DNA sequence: TGCGCCAGCAGCACCCGGACAGATTCACCCCTCCACTTT.

The CDR3 DNA is TGTGCCAGTAGTTCCGGGACTCTGTCCTACAATGAGCAGTTCTTC. This sequence encodes CASSSGTLSYNEQFF. The chain links TRBV19 to TRBJ2-1, with a possible D match to TRBD2 (6 bases). This CDR3 has 15 residues. The germline V gene encodes CDR1 LNHDA and CDR2 SQIVND (reference sequence). Trimming cost V 5 bases and J 1 base, with 12 bases left between them.

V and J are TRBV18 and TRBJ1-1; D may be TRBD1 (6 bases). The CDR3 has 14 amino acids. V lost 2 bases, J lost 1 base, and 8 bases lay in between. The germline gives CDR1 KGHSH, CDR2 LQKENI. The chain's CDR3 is CASSPSDRNTEAFF. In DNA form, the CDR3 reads TGTGCCAGCTCACCATCGGACAGGAACACTGAAGCTTTCTTT.

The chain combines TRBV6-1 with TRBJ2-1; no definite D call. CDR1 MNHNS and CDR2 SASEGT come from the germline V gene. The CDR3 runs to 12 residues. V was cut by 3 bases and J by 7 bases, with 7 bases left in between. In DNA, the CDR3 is TGTGCCAGCAGTGATGCCGGGAATGAGCAGTTCTTC. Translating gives CASSDAGNEQFF.

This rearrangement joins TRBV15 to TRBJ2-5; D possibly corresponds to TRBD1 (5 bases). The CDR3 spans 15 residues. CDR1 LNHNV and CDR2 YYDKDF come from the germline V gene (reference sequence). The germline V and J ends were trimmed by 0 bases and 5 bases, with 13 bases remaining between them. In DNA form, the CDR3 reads TGTGCCACCAGCAGAGAACAAGGGGTTGAGGAGACCCAGTACTTC. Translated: CATSREQGVEETQYF. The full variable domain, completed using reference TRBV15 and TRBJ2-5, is DAMVIQNPRYQVTQFGKPVTLSCSQTLNHNVMYWYQQKSSQAPKLLFHYYDKDFNNEADTPDNFQSRRPNTSFCFLDIRSPGLGDTAMYLCATSREQGVEETQYFGPGTRLLVL.

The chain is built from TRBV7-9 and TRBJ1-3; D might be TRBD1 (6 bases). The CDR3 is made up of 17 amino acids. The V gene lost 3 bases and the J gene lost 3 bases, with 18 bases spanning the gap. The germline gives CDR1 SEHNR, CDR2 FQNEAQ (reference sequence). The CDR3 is CASSLGPAGAFGNTIYF. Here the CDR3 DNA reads TGTGCCAGCAGCTTGGGCCCCGCGGGGGCGTTTGGAAACACCATATATTTT.

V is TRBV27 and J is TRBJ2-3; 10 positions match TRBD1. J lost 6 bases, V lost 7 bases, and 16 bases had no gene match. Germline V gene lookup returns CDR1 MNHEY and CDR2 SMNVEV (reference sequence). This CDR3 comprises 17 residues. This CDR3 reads CASTLTGGIRMADTQYF. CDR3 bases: TGTGCCAGCACTTTGACAGGGGGCATTAGGATGGCGGATACGCAGTATTTT.

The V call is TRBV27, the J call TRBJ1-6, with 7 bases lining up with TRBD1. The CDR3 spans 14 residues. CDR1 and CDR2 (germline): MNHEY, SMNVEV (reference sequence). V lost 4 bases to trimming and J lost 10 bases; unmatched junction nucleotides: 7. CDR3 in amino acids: CASSSDRPGSPLHF. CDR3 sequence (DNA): TGTGCCAGCAGTTCGGACAGGCCGGGCTCACCCCTCCACTTT.

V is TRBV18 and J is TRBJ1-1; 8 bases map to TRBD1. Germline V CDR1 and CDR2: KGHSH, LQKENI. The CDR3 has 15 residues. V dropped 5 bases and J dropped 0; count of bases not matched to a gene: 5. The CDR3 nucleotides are TGTGCCAGCTCAGCCGGACAGGGATTGAACACTGAAGCTTTCTTT. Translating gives CASSAGQGLNTEAFF. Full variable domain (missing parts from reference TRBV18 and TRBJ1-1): NAGVMQNPRHLVRRRGQEARLRCSPMKGHSHVYWYRQLPEEGLKFMVYLQKENIIDESGMPKERFSAEFPKEGPSILRIQQVVRGDSAAYFCASSAGQGLNTEAFFGQGTRLTVV.

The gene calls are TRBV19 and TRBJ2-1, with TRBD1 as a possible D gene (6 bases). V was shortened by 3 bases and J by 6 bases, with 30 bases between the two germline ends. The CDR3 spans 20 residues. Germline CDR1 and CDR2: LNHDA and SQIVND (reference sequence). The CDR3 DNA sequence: TGTGCCAGTAGTATTAGTGAGGGCCCCCCTAAGAACTTCAGGGGCAATGAGCAGTTCTTC. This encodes CASSISEGPPKNFRGNEQFF.

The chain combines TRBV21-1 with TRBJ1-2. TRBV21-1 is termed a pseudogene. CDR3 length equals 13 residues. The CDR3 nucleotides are TGTGCCAGCAGCAAAGGACAGGCGGGGGGCTACACCTTC. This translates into CASSKGQAGGYTF.

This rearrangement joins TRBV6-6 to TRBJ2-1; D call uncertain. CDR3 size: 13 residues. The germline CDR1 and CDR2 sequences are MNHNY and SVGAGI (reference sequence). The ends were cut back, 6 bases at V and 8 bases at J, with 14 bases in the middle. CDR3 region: CASSLPMDDEQFF. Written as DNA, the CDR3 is TGTGCCAGCAGCCTCCCCATGGATGATGAGCAGTTCTTC.

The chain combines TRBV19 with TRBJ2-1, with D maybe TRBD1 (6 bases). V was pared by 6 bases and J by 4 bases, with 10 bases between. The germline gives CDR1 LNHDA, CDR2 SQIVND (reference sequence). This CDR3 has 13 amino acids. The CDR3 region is CASRSQGYNEQFF. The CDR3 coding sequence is TGTGCCAGTAGGAGTCAGGGGTACAATGAGCAGTTCTTC. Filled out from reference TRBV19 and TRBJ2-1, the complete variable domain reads DGGITQSPKYLFRKEGQNVTLSCEQNLNHDAMYWYRQDPGQGLRLIYYSQIVNDFQKGDIAEGYSVSREKKESFPLTVTSAQKNPTAFYLCASRSQGYNEQFFGPGTRLTVL.

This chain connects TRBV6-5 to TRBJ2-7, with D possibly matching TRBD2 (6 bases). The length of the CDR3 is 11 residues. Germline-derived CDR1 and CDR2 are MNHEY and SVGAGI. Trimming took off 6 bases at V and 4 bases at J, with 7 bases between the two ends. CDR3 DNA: TGTGCCAGCAGGGCGGGATACGAGCAGTACTTC. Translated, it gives CASRAGYEQYF.

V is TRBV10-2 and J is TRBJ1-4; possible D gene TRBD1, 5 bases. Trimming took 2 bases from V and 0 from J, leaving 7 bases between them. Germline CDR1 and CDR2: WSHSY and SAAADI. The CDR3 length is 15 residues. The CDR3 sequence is CASSEGQATNEKLFF. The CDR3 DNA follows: TGCGCCAGCAGTGAGGGACAAGCAACTAATGAAAAACTGTTTTTT.

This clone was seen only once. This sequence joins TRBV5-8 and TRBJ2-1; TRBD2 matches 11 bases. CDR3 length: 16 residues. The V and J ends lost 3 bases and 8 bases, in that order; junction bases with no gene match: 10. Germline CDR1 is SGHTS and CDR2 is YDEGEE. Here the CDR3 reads CASSYLAGGPIDEQFF. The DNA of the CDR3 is TGTGCCAGCAGCTATTTAGCGGGGGGGCCAATCGATGAGCAGTTCTTC.